A selection of T cell receptor beta chains follows, all from one sample in a study of response to subunit inactivated influenza vaccine. TCRdb itself ran the RT-PCR reads through MiXCR, one entry per CDR3 protein. The sample has about 480,000 distinct CDR3 sequences; 10% to 15% are singletons. Sequenced here: PBMCs from blood, sampled 45 days after vaccination. These receptor sequences come from a man in his forties or fifties who received an inactivated influenza vaccine. The conserved cysteine and the conserved F or W are not part of the CDR3 here. Fields, in order: V gene, CDR3 protein.

v_gene: TRBV28; CDR3aa: ASGEWGETQY
v_gene: TRBV6-5; CDR3aa: ASSYAGGGGFETQY
v_gene: TRBV5-1; CDR3aa: ASSFIAGNEQF
v_gene: TRBV7-9; CDR3aa: ASSDQGASNYGYT
v_gene: TRBV6-2/TRBV6-3; CDR3aa: ASSILGDEQF
v_gene: TRBV5-1; CDR3aa: ASSSTGFVTDTQY
v_gene: TRBV24-1; CDR3aa: ATSDSLGFAYNEQF
v_gene: TRBV11-2; CDR3aa: ASSLAALNEQF
v_gene: TRBV11-1; CDR3aa: ASSLAREAEQY
v_gene: TRBV6-5; CDR3aa: ASSYSPSGRVTDTQY
v_gene: TRBV10-3; CDR3aa: AKCGGPEAYEQY
v_gene: TRBV20-1; CDR3aa: SAGDGNGYT
v_gene: TRBV10-3; CDR3aa: AISATSGRLLETQY
v_gene: TRBV6-1; CDR3aa: ASRGTSGVRNEQF
v_gene: TRBV12-3/TRBV12-4; CDR3aa: ASSLARVGETQY
v_gene: TRBV5-1; CDR3aa: ASSLVLAGVRSGSYEQY
v_gene: TRBV5-1; CDR3aa: ASSLTGGFEAF
v_gene: TRBV12-3/TRBV12-4; CDR3aa: ASRRDGGNEQF
v_gene: TRBV20-1; CDR3aa: SARVAGGTVYEQY
v_gene: TRBV12-3/TRBV12-4; CDR3aa: ASTNTGDGGYT
v_gene: TRBV6-6; CDR3aa: ASMRSYEQY
v_gene: TRBV12-3/TRBV12-4; CDR3aa: ASSLQGSNQPQH
v_gene: TRBV4-1; CDR3aa: ASSQDPGISYGYT
v_gene: TRBV7-9; CDR3aa: ASSRTSGGTSYEQY
v_gene: TRBV9; CDR3aa: ASSVLREGTEQY
v_gene: TRBV29-1; CDR3aa: SGRTGLDNEQF
v_gene: TRBV20-1; CDR3aa: SASFLGELF
v_gene: TRBV7-9; CDR3aa: ASSRHGGEQY
v_gene: TRBV20-1; CDR3aa: SARDLTSGSYEQY
v_gene: TRBV20-1; CDR3aa: SARIWETDTQY
v_gene: TRBV6-2/TRBV6-3; CDR3aa: ASSYSGTSGRYTQY
v_gene: TRBV28; CDR3aa: ASSRGPGTDTQY
v_gene: TRBV6-2/TRBV6-3; CDR3aa: ASSGLTGPSYEQY
v_gene: TRBV5-1; CDR3aa: ASSLRIETQY
v_gene: TRBV27; CDR3aa: ASTPTWGGPQH
v_gene: TRBV5-1; CDR3aa: ASSLGDRPLDEQF
v_gene: TRBV20-1; CDR3aa: SVGAAGVYEQY
v_gene: TRBV24-1; CDR3aa: ATSARLSTDTQY
v_gene: TRBV7-2; CDR3aa: ASSLAPGAVTDTQY